This T cell receptor (beta chain) was sequenced during a study of blood T cells in healthy people across ages. This clonotype has only a few counts. Its specificity is not known. A much larger clone differs from this one at a single base, so this may be a read error. Peripheral blood samples of approximately 10 milliliters were drawn from each donor. At least 6 micrograms of total RNA were extracted per sample. With a J-beta primer mix and a sample-barcoded 5' primer, a second PCR ran about 6 to 11 cycles. TCRdb redid the calling of the 5' RACE reads with MiXCR, one entry per CDR3 protein. The sample lists 550,000 to 650,000 distinct CDR3 sequences, about 28% occurring once. Study-wide results and caveats: Roughly linear age-related decline in beta diversity appeared, significant by age approximately 40.

Germline V CDR1 and CDR2: LGHNA, YSLEER. Trimming took off 0 bases at V and 9 bases at J, with 12 bases between the two ends. The CDR3 runs 13 residues. The source of this sequence is a woman aged 80 or over in good health. Sample: blood. This chain links TRBV4-3 with TRBJ2-7; D is undetermined. In DNA form, the CDR3 reads TGCGCCAGCAGCCAAGAAGGCAGGTCAGCGCAGTACTTC. Its translation: CASSQEGRSAQYF.